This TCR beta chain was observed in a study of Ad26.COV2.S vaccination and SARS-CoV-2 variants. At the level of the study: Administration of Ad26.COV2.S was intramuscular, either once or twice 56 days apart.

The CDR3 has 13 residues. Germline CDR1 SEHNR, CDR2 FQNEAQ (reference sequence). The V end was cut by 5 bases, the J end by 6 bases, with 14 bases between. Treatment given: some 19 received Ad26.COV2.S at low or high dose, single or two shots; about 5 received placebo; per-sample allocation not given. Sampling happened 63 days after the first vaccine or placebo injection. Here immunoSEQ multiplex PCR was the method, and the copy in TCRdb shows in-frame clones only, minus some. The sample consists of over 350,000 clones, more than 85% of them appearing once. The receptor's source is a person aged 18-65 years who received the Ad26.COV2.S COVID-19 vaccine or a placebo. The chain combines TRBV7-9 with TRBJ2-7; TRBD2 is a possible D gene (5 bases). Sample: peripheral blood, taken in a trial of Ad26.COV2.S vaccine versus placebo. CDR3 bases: TGTGCCAGCAGCCCTACGGCGGGCCTCGAGCAGTACTTC. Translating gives CASSPTAGLEQYF.